Shown below are 4 T cell receptor beta chains from a single sample sequenced in a study of neurological immune-mediated disorders. In TCRdb, the 5' RACE reads were re-called with MiXCR into one record per CDR3 protein. The sample has some 83,000 distinct CDR3 sequences, just over 2.5% seen once. Sequenced sample: PBMCs. These receptors were taken from a woman aged 25 to 39 with multiple sclerosis.

This clonotype appeared many times. This sequence joins TRBV15 and TRBJ2-7; D unresolved. CDR1 and CDR2 (germline): LNHNV, YYDKDF (reference sequence). This CDR3 has 14 amino acids. V was cut by 3 bases and J by 4 bases, with 13 bases left in between. The chain's CDR3 is CATSSGVAAYEQYF. The CDR3 coding sequence is TGTGCCACCAGCAGTGGGGTGGCAGCTTACGAGCAGTACTTC.

This clonotype was recorded many times. The rearrangement links TRBV27 to TRBJ2-3; D remains unclear. CDR1 and CDR2 (germline): MNHEY, SMNVEV (reference sequence). Trimming removed 7 bases at V and 0 bases at J, with 23 bases between. The CDR3 length is 18 residues. The CDR3 DNA sequence: TGTGCCAGCACACCTTTTCCCCCATCCACCTCTAGCACAGATACGCAGTATTTT. This codes for CASTPFPPSTSSTDTQYF.

This clonotype was seen at least ten times. V usage is TRBV20-1 and J usage is TRBJ2-7, with 13 bases matching TRBD2. This CDR3 comprises 14 residues. J was trimmed by 3 bases and V by 3 bases; bases with no gene match: 2. CDR1 is DFQATT and CDR2 is SNEGSKA in the germline V gene (reference sequence). CDR3 residues: CSARGTSGNYEQYF. The CDR3 region has the DNA TGCAGTGCTAGGGGGACTAGCGGGAACTACGAGCAGTACTTC.

This clonotype was seen repeatedly, ten times or more. The chain is built from TRBV10-2 and TRBJ2-2; D unresolved. Trimming took 2 bases from V and 4 from J, leaving 5 bases between them. The CDR3 has 13 residues. Germline V gene data show CDR1 as WSHSY and CDR2 as SAAADI. CDR3 DNA: TGCGCCAGCAGTGAGATGGGCACCGGGGAGCTGTTTTTT. It specifies CASSEMGTGELFF.